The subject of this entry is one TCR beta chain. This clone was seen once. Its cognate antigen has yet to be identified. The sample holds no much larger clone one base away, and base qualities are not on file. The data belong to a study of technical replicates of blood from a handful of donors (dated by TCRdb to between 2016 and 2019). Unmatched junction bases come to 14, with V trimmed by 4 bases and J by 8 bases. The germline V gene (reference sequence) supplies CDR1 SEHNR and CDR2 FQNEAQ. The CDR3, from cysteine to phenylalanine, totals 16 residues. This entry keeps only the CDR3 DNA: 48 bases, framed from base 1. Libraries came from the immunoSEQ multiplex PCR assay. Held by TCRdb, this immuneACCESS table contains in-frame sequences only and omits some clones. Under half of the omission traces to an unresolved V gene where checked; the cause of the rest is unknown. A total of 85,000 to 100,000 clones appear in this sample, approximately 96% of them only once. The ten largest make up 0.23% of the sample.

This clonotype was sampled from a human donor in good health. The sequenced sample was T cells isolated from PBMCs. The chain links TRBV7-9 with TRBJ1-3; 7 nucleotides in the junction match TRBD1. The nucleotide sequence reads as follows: TGTGCCAGCAGCTATAATCCGGCCCAGGGGGGCGACACCATATATTTT. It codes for CASSYNPAQGGDTIYF.